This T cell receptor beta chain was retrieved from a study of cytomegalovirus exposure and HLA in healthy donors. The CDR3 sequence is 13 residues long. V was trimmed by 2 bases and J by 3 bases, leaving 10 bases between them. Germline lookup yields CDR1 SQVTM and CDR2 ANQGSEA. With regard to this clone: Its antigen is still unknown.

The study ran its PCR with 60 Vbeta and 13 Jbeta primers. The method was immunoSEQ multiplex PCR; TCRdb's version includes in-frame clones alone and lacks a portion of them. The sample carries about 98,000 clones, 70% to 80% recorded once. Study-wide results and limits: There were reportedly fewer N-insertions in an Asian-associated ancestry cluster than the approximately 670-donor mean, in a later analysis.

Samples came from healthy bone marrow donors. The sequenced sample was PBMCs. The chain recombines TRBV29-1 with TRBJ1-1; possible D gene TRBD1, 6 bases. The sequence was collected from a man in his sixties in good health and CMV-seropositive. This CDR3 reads CSVENRVDTEAFF. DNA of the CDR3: TGCAGCGTTGAAAACAGGGTGGACACTGAAGCTTTCTTT.